These 32 T cell receptor beta chains came from one sample sequenced in a study of post-analysis software for immune sequencing data. The study, taken as a whole, reports: Among several TRBV segments more frequent in patients than controls were TRBV5-6, TRBV5-1 and TRBV20-1.

Researchers reported that TCR beta cDNA libraries carried unique molecular identifiers. TCRdb re-derived calls from the PCR reads in MiXCR, one entry per CDR3 protein. Of roughly 670,000 distinct CDR3 sequences listed, 55% to 60% are singletons. These TCRs are of unknown antigen specificity. The sequenced material came from blood. The receptors stem from a girl aged 2 to 10 with multiple sclerosis.

The V gene is TRBV7-6, the J gene TRBJ2-6; possible D gene TRBD2, 5 bases. The CDR3 runs 19 residues. CDR1 SGHVS and CDR2 FNYEAQ come from the germline V gene. V was cut by 5 bases and J by 0 bases, with 20 bases left in between. In DNA form, the CDR3 reads TGTGCCAGCAGCCCTAAGGTCGATGCAGGACTCTCTGGGGCCAACGTCCTGACTTTC. Residues: CASSPKVDAGLSGANVLTF.

V and J are TRBV29-1 and TRBJ1-1, with 7 bases matching TRBD1. The CDR3 length is 12 residues. J was trimmed by 1 base and V by 7 bases; bases with no gene match: 3. CDR1 is SQVTM, CDR2 ANQGSEA, per germline. The CDR3 loop is CSADRANTEAFF. The CDR3 region has the DNA TGCAGCGCCGACAGGGCGAACACTGAAGCTTTCTTT.

This chain links TRBV6-5 with TRBJ2-1, with D perhaps given as TRBD1 or TRBD2 (7 bases each). Trimming removed 2 bases at V and 7 bases at J, with 18 bases between. The CDR3 is made up of 16 amino acids. Looked up from germline, CDR1 is MNHEY and CDR2 is SVGAGI. CDR3 nucleotides: TGTGCCAGCAGTTACGCCCGGGACCAGGGGGGGAATGAGCAGTTCTTC. It yields the protein CASSYARDQGGNEQFF.

The J gene is TRBJ2-3, the V gene TRBV2, with 8 bases lining up with TRBD1. In germline, CDR1 is SNHLY, CDR2 FYNNEI. Trimming cost V 8 bases and J 6 bases; bases outside gene matches: 16. CDR3 size: 16 residues. CDR3 coding DNA: TGTGCCAGCCCCGGTGAGGACAGGGTGGTGTCGGATACGCAGTATTTT. This codes for CASPGEDRVVSDTQYF.

The chain is built from TRBV5-1 and TRBJ2-1; the D gene is possibly TRBD2 (5 bases). The CDR3 has 14 amino acids. Looked up from germline, CDR1 is SGHRS and CDR2 is YFSETQ. V was trimmed by 3 bases and J by 7 bases, leaving 14 bases between them. The CDR3, as DNA: TGCGCCAGCAGCTGGACTGGGAAATTGAATGAGCAGTTCTTC. It translates to CASSWTGKLNEQFF.

This sequence joins TRBV29-1 and TRBJ2-1, with TRBD2 matching over 8 bases. The V gene end was trimmed by 7 bases and the J gene end by 5 bases; junction bases not matched to a gene: 13. The CDR3 sequence is 15 residues long. Germline CDR1 reads SQVTM; CDR2 reads ANQGSEA. CDR3 bases: TGCAGCGCCCAAAGATCTAGCGGGCTCCACAATGAGCAGTTCTTC. Its protein is CSAQRSSGLHNEQFF.

As concerns this clonotype: At one end, the junction sequence differs from germline, possibly due to a read error. The chain joins TRBV9 to TRBJ2-6, with D possibly matching TRBD1 (5 bases). The germline V gene has CDR1 SGDLS and CDR2 YYNGEE. This CDR3 comprises 16 residues. This CDR3 is CASSGGPGSGANVPTF. Here the CDR3 DNA reads TGTGCCAGCAGCGGGGGTCCAGGCTCTGGGGCCAACGTCCCGACTTTC.

The chain combines TRBV7-2 with TRBJ1-5, with D maybe TRBD1 (5 bases). Germline values: CDR1 SGHTA, CDR2 FQGNSA. The CDR3 is 14 amino acids. With 0 bases removed from V and 9 bases from J, the gap between germline ends came to 12 bases. CDR3 amino acids: CASSLAFGGGPQHF. CDR3 in DNA: TGTGCCAGCAGCTTAGCATTTGGGGGAGGGCCCCAGCATTTT.

This clonotype was seen more than once but under ten times. V gene TRBV20-1 combines with J gene TRBJ2-1; 12 bases match TRBD2. The CDR3 spans 15 residues. CDR1 and CDR2 (germline): DFQATT, SNEGSKA (reference sequence). Unmatched junction bases numbered 6, after V lost 1 base and J lost 8 bases. CDR3 sequence reads: CSARGWTSGTYEQFF. CDR3 nucleotides: TGCAGTGCTAGAGGTTGGACTAGCGGGACGTATGAGCAGTTCTTC.

V is TRBV10-3 and J is TRBJ1-2, with a tentative D call TRBD1 (6 bases). V lost 4 bases to trimming and J lost 6 bases, with 15 bases between them. CDR1 is ENHRY, CDR2 SYGVKD, per germline. The CDR3 is 14 amino acids. The CDR3 nucleotides are TGTGCCATCAGTGTTGACAGGCCTCCCCATGGCTACACCTTC. It encodes CAISVDRPPHGYTF.

The J gene is TRBJ2-7, the V gene TRBV7-3, with 7 bases aligning to TRBD1. With V trimmed by 5 bases and J by 5 bases, 6 bases remained unmatched. Germline values: CDR1 SGHTA, CDR2 FQGTGA. The CDR3 is made up of 13 amino acids. CDR3 amino acids: CASSRDRDHEQYF. The CDR3 DNA follows: TGTGCCAGCAGCCGTGACAGGGACCACGAGCAGTACTTC. Looking up the rest from reference TRBV7-3 and TRBJ2-7 gives the full variable domain: GAGVSQTPSNKVTEKGKYVELRCDPISGHTALYWYRQSLGQGPEFLIYFQGTGAADDSGLPNDRFFAVRPEGSVSTLKIQRTERGDSAVYLCASSRDRDHEQYFGPGTRLTVT.

The rearrangement joins TRBV20-1 to TRBJ2-2; 10 positions agree with TRBD2. The trim removed 1 base at V and 2 bases at J, leaving 4 bases unmatched. The germline V gene has CDR1 DFQATT and CDR2 SNEGSKA (reference sequence). The CDR3 contains 16 residues. The CDR3 DNA reads TGCAGTGCTAGAGTTATAGCGGGAGGTAACACCGGGGAGCTGTTTTTT. Protein product: CSARVIAGGNTGELFF.

The rearrangement links TRBV7-9 to TRBJ2-5, with D possibly being TRBD1 (6 bases). V was trimmed by 5 bases and J by 1 base, leaving 17 bases between them. This CDR3 has 16 residues. Per the germline V gene, CDR1 is SEHNR and CDR2 is FQNEAQ (reference sequence). This chain's CDR3 is CASSRSEDSLQETQYF. For the CDR3, the DNA is TGTGCCAGCAGCAGATCGGAGGACAGCCTCCAAGAGACCCAGTACTTC.

In this sample, this clonotype turned up a few times. V is TRBV20-1 and J is TRBJ2-3, with TRBD2 matching 11 bases. The CDR3 is made up of 16 amino acids. Germline V CDR1 and CDR2: DFQATT, SNEGSKA (reference sequence). The J segment lost 5 bases and the V segment lost 5 bases, leaving 12 bases of the junction unmatched. CDR3 residues: CSAPHQVAGGRDTQYF. The DNA for the CDR3 is TGCAGTGCTCCACACCAGGTAGCGGGGGGGCGAGATACGCAGTATTTT.

J is TRBJ2-7 and V is TRBV10-3; the D call may be TRBD1 or TRBD2 (5 bases each). The assigned J gene may be wrong: the sequence end matches TRBJ2-5 better. This CDR3 has 13 residues. CDR1 and CDR2 from the germline V gene are ENHRY and SYGVKD. The CDR3 region has the DNA TGTGCCATCAGGGGGGAGACCCGGGAGACCCAGTACTTC. It codes for CAIRGETRETQYF.

V gene TRBV4-1 combines with J gene TRBJ1-1; D unresolved. The CDR3 has 14 amino acids. V was clipped by 1 base and J by 0 bases, with 6 bases between them. Germline V gene lookup returns CDR1 MGHRA and CDR2 YSYEKL. The CDR3 nucleotides are TGCGCCAGCAGCCAAGCGCCCATGAACACTGAAGCTTTCTTT. Protein: CASSQAPMNTEAFF.

The V and J genes are TRBV10-3 and TRBJ2-3; TRBD1 might be the D (6 bases). Trimming shortened V by 6 bases and J by 3 bases, and 10 bases separated the two germline ends. This CDR3 spans 13 amino acids. Germline CDR1 and CDR2: ENHRY and SYGVKD. The CDR3 DNA follows: TGTGCCATCAGCTTAGGACAGACAGATACGCAGTATTTT. The encoded protein is CAISLGQTDTQYF.

The J gene is TRBJ2-4, the V gene TRBV9, with a possible D match to TRBD1 (6 bases). This CDR3 contains 16 residues. Trimming took 4 bases from V and 0 from J, leaving 14 bases between them. The germline V gene encodes CDR1 SGDLS and CDR2 YYNGEE. The CDR3, as DNA: TGTGCCAGCAGCTCGCGACAGGATCTAGCCAAAAACATTCAGTACTTC. Translating it yields CASSSRQDLAKNIQYF.

This clonotype was detected a few times. The chain links TRBV11-1 to TRBJ2-6, with 12 positions matching TRBD1. The CDR3 is 21 amino acids. The V segment lost 3 bases and the J segment 2 bases; nucleotides outside the gene matches: 14. Germline CDR1 is SGHAT and CDR2 is FQDESV (reference sequence). The CDR3 protein is CASSFFSASGTGGPGANVLTF. CDR3 DNA: TGTGCCAGCAGCTTCTTCTCCGCTTCCGGGACAGGGGGCCCTGGGGCCAACGTCCTGACTTTC.

The rearrangement uses TRBV25-1 and TRBJ2-1; 8 nucleotides match TRBD2. The CDR3 loop spans 16 amino acids. Per germline, CDR1 MGHDK and CDR2 SYGVNS. J was trimmed by 2 bases and V by 8 bases; bases with no gene match: 11. CDR3 bases: TGTGCCAGCTTGGGTAGCGGGGCACAAACCTACAATGAGCAGTTCTTC. Translating it yields CASLGSGAQTYNEQFF.

The chain links TRBV12-3 or TRBV12-4 to TRBJ2-7; 7 nucleotides align to TRBD2. The CDR3 runs to 15 residues. V lost 5 bases to trimming and J lost 2 bases; unmatched junction nucleotides: 9. The CDR3 coding sequence is TGTGCCAGCAGTGGGGGGGACCCCGCACCCTACGAGCAGTACTTC. Its translation: CASSGGDPAPYEQYF.

This rearrangement joins TRBV6-2 or TRBV6-3 to TRBJ1-5; 7 bases fit TRBD1. The J segment lost 2 bases and the V segment lost 2 bases, leaving 6 bases of the junction unmatched. Per germline, CDR1 MNHEY and CDR2 SVGEGT. The CDR3 is made up of 16 amino acids. CDR3 bases: TGTGCCAGCAGTTACAGAGGGGGCCGAGGCAATCAGCCCCAGCATTTT. Its protein product is CASSYRGGRGNQPQHF.

This clonotype was picked up a small number of times. V usage is TRBV20-1 and J usage is TRBJ2-5; D might be TRBD2 (6 bases). This CDR3 is 12 amino acids long. Germline assignment: CDR1 DFQATT and CDR2 SNEGSKA (reference sequence). V lost 3 bases and J lost 5, with 10 bases in between. Here the CDR3 DNA reads TGCAGTGCTAGCGCGGGATGGGAGACCCAGTACTTC. As protein: CSASAGWETQYF.

The rearrangement joins TRBV25-1 to TRBJ2-1, with 11 bases identical to TRBD1. The CDR3 has 16 amino acids. Germline lookup yields CDR1 MGHDK and CDR2 SYGVNS. V was clipped by 4 bases and J by 5 bases; unmatched bases: 7. CDR3 DNA: TGTGCCAGCAGTGGGATGGGACAGGGGGTCCACAATGAGCAGTTCTTC. Translated, it gives CASSGMGQGVHNEQFF.

The chain has TRBV12-3 or TRBV12-4 and TRBJ1-2, with D possibly matching TRBD1 (5 bases). The CDR3 length is 14 residues. V lost 6 bases, J lost 4 bases, and 15 bases lay in between. The CDR3 spells CASSRGGVGYGYTF. The CDR3 DNA follows: TGTGCCAGCAGCCGGGGCGGGGTGGGCTATGGCTACACCTTC.

This clonotype showed up just a few times. This chain links TRBV4-2 with TRBJ2-3; 7 bases agree with TRBD2. V was pared by 5 bases and J by 3 bases, with 17 bases of the junction left unmatched. In germline, CDR1 is LGHNA, CDR2 YNFKEQ. The CDR3 is 18 residues long. CDR3 sequence (DNA): TGTGCCAGCAGCGACCGGACTAGTGGGAGGAGGGGAACAGATACGCAGTATTTT. This encodes CASSDRTSGRRGTDTQYF.

This clonotype was observed a single time. A junction end diverges from the germline sequence, so it may reflect a read error. The chain couples TRBV24-1 to TRBJ2-5; D uncertain. The J call may be wrong; the DNA end is better matched by TRBJ2-7. Germline V gene data show CDR1 as KGHDR and CDR2 as SFDVKD. CDR3 length equals 10 residues. The CDR3 DNA reads as TGCGAGTACCCGTTGTACGAGCAGTACTTC. Protein: CEYPLYEQYF.

As regards this clonotype: Lacking the conserved final phenylalanine or tryptophan, this CDR3 likely reflects a read error. The rearrangement uses TRBV4-1 and TRBJ2-3; 9 nucleotides align to TRBD1. CDR3 length: 17 amino acids. The V segment lost 4 bases and the J segment 2 bases; nucleotides outside the gene matches: 10. Germline CDR1 and CDR2: MGHRA and YSYEKL. Here the CDR3 reads CASSLLLQGAYTDTQYL. The CDR3 nucleotides read TGCGCCAGCAGCCTCCTACTACAGGGGGCTTACACAGATACGCAGTATTTG.

This chain uses TRBV28 with TRBJ2-1; 8 nucleotides line up with TRBD2. Germline values: CDR1 MDHEN, CDR2 SYDVKM. This CDR3 is built from 16 residues. After removal of 3 bases from V and 8 bases from J, the junction contained 12 bases not matched to a gene. CDR3 sequence: CASSFAVGRGDDEQFF. DNA for the CDR3: TGTGCCAGCAGTTTTGCGGTCGGGAGGGGGGACGATGAGCAGTTCTTC.

This clonotype was seen only a few times. The junction shows a germline mismatch at one end, possibly a read error. The rearrangement links TRBV7-2 to TRBJ2-7; no reliable D call. CDR1 SGHTA and CDR2 FQGNSA come from the germline V gene. CDR3 length equals 13 residues. The CDR3 DNA reads as TGTGCCAGCAGTTTAGGGCCGGGCTACGAGCAGTACTTC. Translating gives CASSLGPGYEQYF. Based on the CDR3 plus reference TRBV7-2 and TRBJ2-7, the full variable domain is GAGVSQSPSNKVTEKGKDVELRCDPISGHTALYWYRQSLGQGLEFLIYFQGNSAPDKSGLPSDRFSAERTGGSVSTLTIQRTQQEDSAVYLCASSLGPGYEQYFGPGTRLTVT.

The J gene is TRBJ1-2, the V gene TRBV29-1; no clear D gene. Germline V gene lookup returns CDR1 SQVTM and CDR2 ANQGSEA. This CDR3 spans 14 amino acids. Trimming cost V 0 bases and J 2 bases, with 10 bases left between them. CDR3 sequence reads: CSVEEYAGNYGYTF. The DNA of the CDR3 is TGCAGCGTTGAAGAGTATGCGGGAAACTATGGCTACACCTTC.

The genes are TRBV5-6 and TRBJ1-1; D perhaps matches TRBD1 (6 bases). The CDR3 runs 12 residues. Between the trimmed V and J ends, which lost 4 bases and 11 bases, there was a span of 15 bases. Germline-derived CDR1 and CDR2 are SGHDT and YYEEEE. The CDR3 DNA reads TGTGCCAGCAGCCTGAACAGGGTAGAGGCTTTCTTT. Its translation: CASSLNRVEAFF.